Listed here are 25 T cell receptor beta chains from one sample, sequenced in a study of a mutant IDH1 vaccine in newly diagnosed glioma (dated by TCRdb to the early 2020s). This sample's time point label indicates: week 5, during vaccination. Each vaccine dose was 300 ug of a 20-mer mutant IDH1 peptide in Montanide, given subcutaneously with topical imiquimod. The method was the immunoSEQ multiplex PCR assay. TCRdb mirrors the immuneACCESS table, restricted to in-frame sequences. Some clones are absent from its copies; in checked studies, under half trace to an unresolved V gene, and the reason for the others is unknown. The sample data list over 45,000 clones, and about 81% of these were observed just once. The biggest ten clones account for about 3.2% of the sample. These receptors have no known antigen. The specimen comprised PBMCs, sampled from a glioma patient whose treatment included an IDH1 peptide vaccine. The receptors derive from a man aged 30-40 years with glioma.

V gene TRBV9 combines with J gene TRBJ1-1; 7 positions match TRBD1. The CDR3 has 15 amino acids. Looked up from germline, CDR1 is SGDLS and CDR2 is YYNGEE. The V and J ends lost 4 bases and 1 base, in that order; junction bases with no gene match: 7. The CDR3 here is CASSSRQGENTEAFF. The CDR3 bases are TGTGCCAGCAGCTCACGACAGGGCGAGAACACTGAAGCTTTCTTT.

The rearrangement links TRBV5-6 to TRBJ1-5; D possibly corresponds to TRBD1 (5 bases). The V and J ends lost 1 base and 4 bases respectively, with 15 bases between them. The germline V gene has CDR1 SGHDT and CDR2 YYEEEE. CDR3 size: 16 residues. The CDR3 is CASSLPNRMHNQPQHF. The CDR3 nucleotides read TGTGCCAGCAGCTTGCCAAACAGGATGCATAATCAGCCCCAGCATTTT.

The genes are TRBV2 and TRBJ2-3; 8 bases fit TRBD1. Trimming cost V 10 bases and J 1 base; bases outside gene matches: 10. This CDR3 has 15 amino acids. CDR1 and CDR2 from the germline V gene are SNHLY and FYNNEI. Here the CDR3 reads CATPGGVHGTDTQYF. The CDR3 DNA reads TGTGCCACCCCAGGGGGCGTTCATGGCACAGATACGCAGTATTTT.

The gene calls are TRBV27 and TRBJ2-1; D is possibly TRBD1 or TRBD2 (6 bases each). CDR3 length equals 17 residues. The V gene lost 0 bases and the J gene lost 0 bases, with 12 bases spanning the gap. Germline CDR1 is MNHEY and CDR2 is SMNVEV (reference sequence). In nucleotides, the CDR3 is TGTGCCAGCAGTTTATCGGGGGGCCCAAGCTCCTACAATGAGCAGTTCTTC. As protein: CASSLSGGPSSYNEQFF.

CDR3 bases: TGCGCCAGCTTAGTGAACACCGGGGAGCTGTTTTTT. Amino acids: CASLVNTGELFF. V is TRBV5-1 and J is TRBJ2-2; D not certain. V lost 7 bases and J lost 1, with 5 bases in between. Per germline, CDR1 SGHRS and CDR2 YFSETQ. The CDR3 spans 12 residues.

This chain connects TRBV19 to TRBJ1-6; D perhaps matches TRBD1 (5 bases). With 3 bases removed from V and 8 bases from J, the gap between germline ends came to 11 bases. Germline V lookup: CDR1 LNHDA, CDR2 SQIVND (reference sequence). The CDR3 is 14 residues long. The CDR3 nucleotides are TGTGCCAGTAGTATCGGCGGGGGAGATTCACCCCTCCACTTT. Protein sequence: CASSIGGGDSPLHF.

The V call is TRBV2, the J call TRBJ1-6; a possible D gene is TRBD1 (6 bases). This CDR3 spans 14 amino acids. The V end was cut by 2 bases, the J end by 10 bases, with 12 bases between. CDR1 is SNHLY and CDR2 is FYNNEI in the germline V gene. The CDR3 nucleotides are TGTGCCAGCAGTGAAATACAGGGTGGGTCACCCCTCCACTTT. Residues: CASSEIQGGSPLHF.

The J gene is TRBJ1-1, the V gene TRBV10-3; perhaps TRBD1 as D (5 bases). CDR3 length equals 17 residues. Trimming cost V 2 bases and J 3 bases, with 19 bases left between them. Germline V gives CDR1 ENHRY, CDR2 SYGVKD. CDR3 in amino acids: CAISEEGVWTPDTEAFF. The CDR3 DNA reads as TGTGCCATCAGTGAGGAAGGGGTTTGGACTCCGGACACTGAAGCTTTCTTT.

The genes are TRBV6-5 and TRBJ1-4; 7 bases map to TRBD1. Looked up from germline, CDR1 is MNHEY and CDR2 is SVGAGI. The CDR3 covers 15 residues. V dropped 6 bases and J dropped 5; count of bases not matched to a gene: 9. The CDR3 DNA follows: TGTGCCAGCAGCCTTCGGACAGGACAGAATGAAAAACTGTTTTTT. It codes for CASSLRTGQNEKLFF.

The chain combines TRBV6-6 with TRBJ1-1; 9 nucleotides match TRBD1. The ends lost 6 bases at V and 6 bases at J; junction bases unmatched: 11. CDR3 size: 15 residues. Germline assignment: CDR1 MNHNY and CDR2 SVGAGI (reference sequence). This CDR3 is CASSVQGAPYPEAFF. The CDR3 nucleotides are TGTGCCAGCAGCGTACAGGGGGCGCCTTACCCTGAAGCTTTCTTT.

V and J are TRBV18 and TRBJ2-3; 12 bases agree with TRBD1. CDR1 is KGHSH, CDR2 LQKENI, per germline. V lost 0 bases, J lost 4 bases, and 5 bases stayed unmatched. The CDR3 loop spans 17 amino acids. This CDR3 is CASSPPSGTGGPDTQYF. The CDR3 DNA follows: TGTGCCAGCTCACCACCGTCGGGGACAGGGGGCCCAGATACGCAGTATTTT.

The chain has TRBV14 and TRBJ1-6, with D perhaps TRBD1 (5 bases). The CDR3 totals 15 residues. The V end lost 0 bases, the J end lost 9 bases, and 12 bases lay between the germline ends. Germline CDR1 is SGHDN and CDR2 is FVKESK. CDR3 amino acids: CASSQDTRVRSPLHF. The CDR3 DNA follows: TGTGCCAGCAGCCAAGATACCAGGGTTCGTTCACCCCTCCACTTT.

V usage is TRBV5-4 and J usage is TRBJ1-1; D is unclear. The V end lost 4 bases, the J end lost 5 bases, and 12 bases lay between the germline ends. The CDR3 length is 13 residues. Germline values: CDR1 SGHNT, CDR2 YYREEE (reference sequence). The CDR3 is CASSTLGGTEAFF. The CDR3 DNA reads TGTGCCAGCAGCACTCTCGGCGGGACTGAAGCTTTCTTT.

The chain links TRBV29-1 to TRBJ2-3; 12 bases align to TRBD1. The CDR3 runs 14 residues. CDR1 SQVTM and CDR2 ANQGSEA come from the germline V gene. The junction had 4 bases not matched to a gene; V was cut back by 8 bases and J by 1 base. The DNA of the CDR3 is TGCAGCTTCCGGGACAGGGGGCGCACAGATACGCAGTATTTT. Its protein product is CSFRDRGRTDTQYF.

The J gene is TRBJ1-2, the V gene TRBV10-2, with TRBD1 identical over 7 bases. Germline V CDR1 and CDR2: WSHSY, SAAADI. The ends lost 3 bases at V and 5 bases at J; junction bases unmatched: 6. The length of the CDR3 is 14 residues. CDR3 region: CASSEGGGSYGYTF. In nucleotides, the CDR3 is TGCGCCAGCAGTGAAGGAGGGGGCTCGTATGGCTACACCTTC.

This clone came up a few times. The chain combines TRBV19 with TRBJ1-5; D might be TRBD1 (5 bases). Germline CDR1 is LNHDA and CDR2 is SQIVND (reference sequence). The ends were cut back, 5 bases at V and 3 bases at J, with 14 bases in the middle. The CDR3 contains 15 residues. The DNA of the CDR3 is TGTGCCAGTAGTTCGAGGGACCGATTCAATCAGCCCCAGCATTTT. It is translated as CASSSRDRFNQPQHF.

CDR3 bases: TGTGCCAGCACACTTGAGGGCGGGTTAAACAATGAGCAGTTCTTC. Residues: CASTLEGGLNNEQFF. This chain uses TRBV6-1 with TRBJ2-1; D possibly corresponds to TRBD2 (5 bases). This CDR3 is 15 amino acids long. V was shortened by 7 bases and J by 5 bases, with 18 bases between the two germline ends. Germline CDR1 and CDR2: MNHNS and SASEGT.

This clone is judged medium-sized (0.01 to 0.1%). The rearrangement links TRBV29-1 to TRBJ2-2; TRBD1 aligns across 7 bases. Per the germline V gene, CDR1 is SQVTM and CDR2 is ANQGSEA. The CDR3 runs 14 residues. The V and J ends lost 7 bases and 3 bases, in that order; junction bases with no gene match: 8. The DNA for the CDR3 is TGCAGCGGGCGGTCGCAGGGGGACACCGGGGAGCTGTTTTTT. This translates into CSGRSQGDTGELFF.

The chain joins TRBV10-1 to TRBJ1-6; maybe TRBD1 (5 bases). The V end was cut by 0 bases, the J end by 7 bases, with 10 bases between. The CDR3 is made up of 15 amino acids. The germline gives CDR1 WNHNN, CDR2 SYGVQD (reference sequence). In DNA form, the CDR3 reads TGCGCCAGCAGTGAGTCCGGGGCAGGGAATTCACCCCTCCACTTT. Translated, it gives CASSESGAGNSPLHF.

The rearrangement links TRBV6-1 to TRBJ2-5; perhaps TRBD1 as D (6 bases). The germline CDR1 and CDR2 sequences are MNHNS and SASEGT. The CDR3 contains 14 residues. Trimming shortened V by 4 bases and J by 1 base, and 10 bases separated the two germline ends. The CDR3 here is CASSAGVGQETQYF. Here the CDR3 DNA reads TGTGCCAGCAGTGCAGGGGTCGGCCAAGAGACCCAGTACTTC.

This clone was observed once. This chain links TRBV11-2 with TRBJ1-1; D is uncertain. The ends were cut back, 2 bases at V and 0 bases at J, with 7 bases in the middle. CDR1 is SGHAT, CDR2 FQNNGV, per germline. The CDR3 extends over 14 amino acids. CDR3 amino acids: CASSLTRMNTEAFF. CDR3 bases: TGTGCCAGCAGCTTAACACGGATGAACACTGAAGCTTTCTTT.

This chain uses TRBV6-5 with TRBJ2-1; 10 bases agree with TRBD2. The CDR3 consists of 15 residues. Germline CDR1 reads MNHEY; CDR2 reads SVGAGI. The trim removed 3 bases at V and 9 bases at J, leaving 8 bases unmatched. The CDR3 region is CASSYWSGGAAEQFF. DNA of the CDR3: TGTGCCAGCAGTTATTGGAGCGGGGGGGCCGCTGAGCAGTTCTTC.

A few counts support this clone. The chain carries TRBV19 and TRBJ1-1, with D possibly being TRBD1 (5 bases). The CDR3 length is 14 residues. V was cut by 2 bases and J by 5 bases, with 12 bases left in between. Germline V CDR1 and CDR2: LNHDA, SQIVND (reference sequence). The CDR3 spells CASSIRGAGTEAFF. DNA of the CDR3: TGTGCCAGTAGTATAAGAGGGGCCGGGACTGAAGCTTTCTTT.

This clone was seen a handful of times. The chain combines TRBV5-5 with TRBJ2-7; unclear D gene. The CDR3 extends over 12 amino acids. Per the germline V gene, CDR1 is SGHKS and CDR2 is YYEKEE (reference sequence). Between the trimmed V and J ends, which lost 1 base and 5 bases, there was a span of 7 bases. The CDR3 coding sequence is TGTGCCAGCAGCTTGTATGACGACGAGCAGTACTTC. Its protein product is CASSLYDDEQYF. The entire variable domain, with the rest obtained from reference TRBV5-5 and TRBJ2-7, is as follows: DAGVTQSPTHLIKTRGQQVTLRCSPISGHKSVSWYQQVLGQGPQFIFQYYEKEERGRGNFPDRFSARQFPNYSSELNVNALLLGDSALYLCASSLYDDEQYFGPGTRLTVT.

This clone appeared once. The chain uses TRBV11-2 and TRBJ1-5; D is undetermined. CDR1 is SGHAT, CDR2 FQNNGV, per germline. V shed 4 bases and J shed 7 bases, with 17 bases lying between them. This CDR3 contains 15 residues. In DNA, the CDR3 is TGTGCCAGCAGCTCCGGGAATCTAAGATCACAGCCCCAGCATTTT. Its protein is CASSSGNLRSQPQHF.